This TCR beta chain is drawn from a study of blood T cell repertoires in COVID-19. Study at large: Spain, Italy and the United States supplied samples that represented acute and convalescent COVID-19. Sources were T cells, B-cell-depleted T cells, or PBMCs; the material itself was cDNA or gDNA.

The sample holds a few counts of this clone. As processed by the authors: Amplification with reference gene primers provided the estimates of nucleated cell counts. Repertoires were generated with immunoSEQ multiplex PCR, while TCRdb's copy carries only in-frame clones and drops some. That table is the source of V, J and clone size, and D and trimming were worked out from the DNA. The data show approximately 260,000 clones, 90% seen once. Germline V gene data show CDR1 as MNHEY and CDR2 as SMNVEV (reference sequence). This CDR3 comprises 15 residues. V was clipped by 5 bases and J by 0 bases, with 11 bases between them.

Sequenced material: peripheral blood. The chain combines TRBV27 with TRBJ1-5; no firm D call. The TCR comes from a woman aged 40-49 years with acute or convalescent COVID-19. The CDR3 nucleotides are TGTGCCAGCAGTCCATCGACGGGTAGCAATCAGCCCCAGCATTTT. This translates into CASSPSTGSNQPQHF.